This TCR beta chain was profiled in a study of shared clonotypes between healthy human individuals. General study findings and limits: Clonotypes that were shared across a handful of donors made up approximately 5% of naive CD4 clonotypes.

Turning to this clone: Its antigen is undetermined.

Clones were read by immunoSEQ multiplex PCR, and TCRdb kept only the in-frame ones, dropping some. The sample holds around 2.5 million clones, over 85% seen once. Germline values: CDR1 MGHRA, CDR2 YSYEKL. The CDR3 contains 15 residues. Trimming removed 2 bases from V and 7 bases from J, with 14 bases in between. Sequencing input: naive CD4+ T cells from PBMCs. Subset reported: CD45RA+ positively selected. The TCR sequence derives from a man between 18 and 29 years old in good health. Some clones in this sample may be carry-over from other donors' samples. The chain combines TRBV4-1 with TRBJ1-4; D not resolved. CDR3 sequence (DNA): TGCGCCAGCAGCCAACCGGACGGGCGGGGTGAAAAACTGTTTTTT. Translated, it gives CASSQPDGRGEKLFF.